This paragraph covers one T cell receptor (beta chain) sequence. Its antigen remains undetermined. Within one base of it there is no much larger clone, and no base qualities were kept. The data were obtained in a study of technical replicates of blood from a handful of donors (dated by TCRdb to about 2017). The library was produced with the immunoSEQ multiplex PCR assay. In TCRdb, the immuneACCESS table is reduced to in-frame sequences with V and J assigned. These tables do not hold every clone; where another copy was compared, an unresolved V gene accounts for under half, and the others remain unexplained. This sample lists approximately 75,000 clones; nearly 98% were detected once. Roughly 0.17% of the sample is in the top ten clones. The TCR was taken from a human donor in good health. The sample comprised T cells isolated from PBMCs.

Here the CDR3 is given as CASSPTGGLNYGYTF. The nucleotide sequence is TGTGCCAGCAGTCCCACGGGGGGATTGAACTATGGCTACACCTTC. The chain is encoded by TRBV6-6 joined to TRBJ1-2, with TRBD1 as a weak D call on 5 bases. CDR1 and CDR2 were assigned from the germline V gene (reference sequence) as MNHNY and SVGAGI. Reading from cysteine to phenylalanine, the CDR3 counts 15 amino acids. Only CDR3 DNA is held: 45 bases, read in frame from base 1. Between the V and J ends, shortened by 5 bases and 2 bases respectively, the junction contains 15 bases.